This passage covers 10 T cell receptor beta chains from one sample sequenced in a study of CD8 T cells in Susac syndrome. With random hexamers, reverse transcription was performed on about 0.5 to 1 ug of RNA. One entry per CDR3 protein, called by TCRdb with MiXCR from the immunoSEQ multiplex PCR reads. The data contain 71,000 or so distinct CDR3 sequences, around 93% of them singletons. The sequencing input was CD4+ T cells from PBMCs. The receptors stem from a human donor with Susac syndrome.

This chain links TRBV12-3 or TRBV12-4 with TRBJ1-1; D might be TRBD1 (5 bases). The CDR3 runs to 16 residues. V lost 1 base to trimming and J lost 1 base, with 13 bases between them. CDR3 region: CASSLGGANPNTEAFF. CDR3 coding DNA: TGTGCCAGCAGTTTAGGTGGGGCCAACCCGAACACTGAAGCTTTCTTT.

The rearrangement joins TRBV6-2 or TRBV6-3 to TRBJ2-2, with a possible D match to TRBD2 (5 bases). The CDR3 is 16 amino acids. Germline V gene lookup returns CDR1 MNHEY and CDR2 SVGEGT. Trimming took 7 bases from V and 2 from J, leaving 17 bases between them. CDR3 loop: CASTQFSSGNTGELFF. CDR3 bases: TGTGCCAGCACCCAGTTCTCCAGCGGAAACACCGGGGAGCTGTTTTTT.

DNA of the CDR3: TGTGCCAGCAGCGAACCGGGGACCCAGTACTTC. This encodes CASSEPGTQYF. The chain uses TRBV7-6 and TRBJ2-5; no firm D call. The CDR3 totals 11 residues. Germline V CDR1 and CDR2: SGHVS, FNYEAQ. Trimming removed 5 bases at V and 7 bases at J, with 8 bases between. Full variable domain (rest looked up from reference TRBV7-6 and TRBJ2-5): GAGVSQSPRYKVTKRGQDVALRCDPISGHVSLYWYRQALGQGPEFLTYFNYEAQQDKSGLPNDRFSAERPEGSISTLTIQRTEQRDSAMYRCASSEPGTQYFGPGTRLLVL.

The V gene is TRBV12-3 or TRBV12-4, the J gene TRBJ1-2, with a tentative D call TRBD1 (6 bases). The length of the CDR3 is 15 residues. The germline V and J ends were trimmed by 7 bases and 2 bases, with 17 bases remaining between them. This chain's CDR3 is CASTTSGHRNYGYTF. The CDR3 DNA sequence: TGTGCCAGCACCACATCGGGACATAGGAACTATGGCTACACCTTC.

The chain recombines TRBV30 with TRBJ1-2, with D possibly being TRBD1 (5 bases). CDR3 length: 11 amino acids. V was shortened by 2 bases and J by 10 bases, with 11 bases between the two germline ends. Germline assignment: CDR1 GTSNPN and CDR2 SVGIG (reference sequence). This CDR3 is CAWSPGESYTF. The CDR3 DNA reads as TGTGCCTGGAGTCCGGGGGAGTCCTACACCTTC.

This chain connects TRBV7-2 to TRBJ1-2, with D possibly being TRBD1 (6 bases). The CDR3 is made up of 14 amino acids. The V gene's germline CDR1 is SGHTA and CDR2 FQGNSA. The V gene lost 2 bases and the J gene lost 2 bases, with 9 bases spanning the gap. The CDR3 DNA follows: TGTGCCAGCAGCTTAAGGACAGCCAACTATGGCTACACCTTC. Its protein is CASSLRTANYGYTF.

As to this clonotype: This may be a read error: a much more frequent sequence differs by one nucleotide. This chain uses TRBV2 with TRBJ2-3; no reliable D call. CDR1 is SNHLY and CDR2 is FYNNEI in the germline V gene. Trimming took 4 bases from V and 0 from J, leaving 2 bases between them. This CDR3 spans 12 amino acids. The CDR3 sequence is CASSASTDTQYF. DNA of the CDR3: TGTGCCAGCAGTGCTAGCACAGATACGCAGTATTTT.

CDR3 coding DNA: TGTGCCAGCAGCTTTGGGGGGACCCCCTACGAGCAGTACTTC. Protein product: CASSFGGTPYEQYF. V is TRBV7-6 and J is TRBJ2-7; possibly TRBD2 for D (6 bases). Germline V gene data show CDR1 as SGHVS and CDR2 as FNYEAQ. CDR3 length equals 14 residues. Between the trimmed V and J ends, which lost 3 bases and 2 bases, there was a span of 11 bases.

The chain links TRBV20-1 to TRBJ2-2, with D tentatively TRBD2 (6 bases). Germline lookup yields CDR1 DFQATT and CDR2 SNEGSKA (reference sequence). The V end lost 1 base, the J end lost 4 bases, and 13 bases lay between the germline ends. The CDR3 covers 15 residues. The CDR3 DNA reads TGCAGTGCTAGAGGGGGGACTCCGGCCACCGGGGAGCTGTTTTTT. Protein sequence: CSARGGTPATGELFF.

The chain carries TRBV18 and TRBJ2-1; weak D call: TRBD1 (5 bases). Germline V gene lookup returns CDR1 KGHSH and CDR2 LQKENI. The germline V and J ends were trimmed by 2 bases and 7 bases, with 9 bases remaining between them. The CDR3 has 13 amino acids. The CDR3 reads CASSPGQGNEQFF. The CDR3, as DNA: TGTGCCAGCTCACCAGGTCAGGGTAATGAGCAGTTCTTC.